The clone carrying this T cell receptor beta chain appeared a few times. Method: immunoSEQ multiplex PCR; TCRdb's copy keeps in-frame clones and lacks some. The table has fewer than 20,000 clones, 84% seen once. This record comes from a study of control samples from healthy donors and cancer patients. Trimming shortened V by 2 bases and J by 8 bases, and 13 bases separated the two germline ends. From germline, CDR1 is SGHDT and CDR2 YYEEEE. The CDR3 contains 13 residues. Sequencing was carried out using PBMCs. The chain employs TRBV5-6 and TRBJ1-1; tentative D call: TRBD1 (6 bases). The origin of this receptor is a woman in her 70s with lung cancer. CDR3 bases: TGTGCCAGCAGCTTACTGGGGGGCATAGAAGCTTTCTTT. Encoded protein: CASSLLGGIEAFF.